A single T cell receptor beta chain is shown here with its context. The antigen is unknown. This sample was taken from a study of beta chain features in type 1 diabetes. Study summary: Patients looked much like healthy donors when it came to age, gender and cell yields.

The germline V and J ends were trimmed by 1 base and 1 base, with 9 bases remaining between them. This CDR3 comprises 15 residues. Germline-derived CDR1 and CDR2 are SGDLS and YYNGEE. Regarding the study as a whole: With patients and controls alike, PCR might favor shorter templates to an equal degree. Researchers reported that naive, central memory and Treg TCRB repertoires appeared more similar in patients than in healthy donors. TCRB CDR3s were moderately but significantly shorter in Type 1 diabetes patients in all four CD4+ subsets.

All of the isolated RNA was reverse transcribed, so expressed TCRB transcripts were sequenced. Produced via immunoSEQ multiplex PCR; TCRdb's table is partial and in-frame only. The sample gives roughly 100,000 clones, approximately 30% of which show up once; 0.5% to 0.55% is in the top ten. Purity exceeded 98% in all sorted populations. Source material: central memory CD4+ T cells from blood. The TCR sequence derives from a woman under 30 with type 1 diabetes. The chain employs TRBV9 and TRBJ2-1; D is possibly TRBD1 (6 bases). CDR3 sequence (DNA): TGTGCCAGCAGCGTAAATACAGGGTCCTACAATGAGCAGTTCTTC. Amino acid sequence: CASSVNTGSYNEQFF. Full variable domain (outside the CDR3, taken from reference TRBV9 and TRBJ2-1): DSGVTQTPKHLITATGQRVTLRCSPRSGDLSVYWYQQSLDQGLQFLIQYYNGEERAKGNILERFSAQQFPDLHSELNLSSLELGDSALYFCASSVNTGSYNEQFFGPGTRLTVL.